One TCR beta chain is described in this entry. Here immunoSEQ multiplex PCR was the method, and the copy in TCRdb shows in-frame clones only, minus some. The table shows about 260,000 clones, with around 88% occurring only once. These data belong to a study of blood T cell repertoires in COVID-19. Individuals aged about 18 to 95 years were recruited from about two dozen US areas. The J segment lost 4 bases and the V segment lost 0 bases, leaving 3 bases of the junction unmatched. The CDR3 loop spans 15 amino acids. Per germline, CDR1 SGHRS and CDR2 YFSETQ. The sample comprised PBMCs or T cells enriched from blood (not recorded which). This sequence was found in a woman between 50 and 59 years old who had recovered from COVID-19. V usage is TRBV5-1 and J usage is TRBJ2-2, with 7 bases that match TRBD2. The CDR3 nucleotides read TGCGCCAGCAGCTTGGAAGGGGAGGGCACCGGGGAGCTGTTTTTT. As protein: CASSLEGEGTGELFF.